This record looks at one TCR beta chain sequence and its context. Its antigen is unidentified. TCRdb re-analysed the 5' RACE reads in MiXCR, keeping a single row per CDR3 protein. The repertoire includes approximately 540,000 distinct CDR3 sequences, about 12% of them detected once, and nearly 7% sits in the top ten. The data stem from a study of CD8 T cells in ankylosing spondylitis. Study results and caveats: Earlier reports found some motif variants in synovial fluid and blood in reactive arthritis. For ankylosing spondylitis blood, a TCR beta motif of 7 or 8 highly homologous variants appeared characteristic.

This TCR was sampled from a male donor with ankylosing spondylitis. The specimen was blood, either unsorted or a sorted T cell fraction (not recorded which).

CDR3 DNA: TGTGCCAGCAGCTTGCTAGGGGGCCTTGTGTACAATGAGCAGTTCTTC. Residues: CASSLLGGLVYNEQFF. The J gene is TRBJ2-1, the V gene TRBV7-9; 7 nucleotides align to TRBD1. The germline CDR1 and CDR2 sequences are SEHNR and FQNEAQ (reference sequence). The CDR3 spans 16 residues. Trimming at V came to 3 bases and at J to 4 bases, leaving 9 bases not matched to a gene.